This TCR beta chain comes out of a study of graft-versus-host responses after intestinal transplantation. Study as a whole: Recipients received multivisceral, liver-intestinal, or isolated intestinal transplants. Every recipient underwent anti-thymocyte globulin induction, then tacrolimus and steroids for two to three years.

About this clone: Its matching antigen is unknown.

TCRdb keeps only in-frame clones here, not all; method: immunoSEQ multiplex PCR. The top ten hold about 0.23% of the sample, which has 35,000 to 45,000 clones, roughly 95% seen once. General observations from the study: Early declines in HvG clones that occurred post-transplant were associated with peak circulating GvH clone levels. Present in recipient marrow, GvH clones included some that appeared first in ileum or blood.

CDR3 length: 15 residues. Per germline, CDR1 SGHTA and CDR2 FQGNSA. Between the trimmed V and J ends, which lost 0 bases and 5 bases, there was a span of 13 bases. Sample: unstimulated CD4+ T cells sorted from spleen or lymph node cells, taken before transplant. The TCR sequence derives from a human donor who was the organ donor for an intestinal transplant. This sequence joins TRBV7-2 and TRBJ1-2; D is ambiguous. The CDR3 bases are TGTGCCAGCAGCTTAGCGGACCGGCAGGCATATGGCTACACCTTC. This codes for CASSLADRQAYGYTF.